This T cell receptor (beta chain) was retrieved from a study of shared clonotypes between healthy human individuals. Produced via immunoSEQ multiplex PCR; TCRdb's table is partial and in-frame only. Of approximately 740,000 clones in the sample, over 65% were seen once. This CDR3 is built from 13 residues. V dropped 8 bases and J dropped 4 bases, with 12 bases sitting between them. CDR1 is MGHDK and CDR2 is SYGVNS in the germline V gene. Sequencing was performed on memory CD4+ T cells sorted from blood. Subset noted: CD45RA-negative fraction. The chain links TRBV25-1 to TRBJ2-1; possibly TRBD1 or TRBD2 for D (5 bases each). The receptor was isolated from a woman in her thirties in good health. The CDR3 loop is CASQGTGYNEQFF. In DNA form, the CDR3 reads TGTGCCAGCCAAGGGACGGGGTACAATGAGCAGTTCTTC.